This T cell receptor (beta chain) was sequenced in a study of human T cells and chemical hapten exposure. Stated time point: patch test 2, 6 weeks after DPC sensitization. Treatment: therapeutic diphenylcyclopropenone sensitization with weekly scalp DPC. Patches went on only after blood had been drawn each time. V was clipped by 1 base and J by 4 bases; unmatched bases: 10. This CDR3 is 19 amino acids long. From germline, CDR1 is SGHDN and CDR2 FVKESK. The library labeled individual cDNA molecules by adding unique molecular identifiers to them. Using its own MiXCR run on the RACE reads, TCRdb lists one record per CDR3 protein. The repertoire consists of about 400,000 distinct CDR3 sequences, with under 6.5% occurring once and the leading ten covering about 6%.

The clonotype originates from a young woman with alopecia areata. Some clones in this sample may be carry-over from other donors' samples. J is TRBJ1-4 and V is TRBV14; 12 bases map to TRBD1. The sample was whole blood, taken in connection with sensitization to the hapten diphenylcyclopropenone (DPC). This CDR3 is CASSQGFWDRGLDNEKLFF. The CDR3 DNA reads TGTGCCAGCAGCCAAGGTTTCTGGGACAGGGGGCTCGATAATGAAAAACTGTTTTTT.